The 16 T cell receptor beta chains below all came from one sample that was sequenced in a study of molecular identifiers for immune sequencing clone quantification. MiXCR, run by TCRdb on the PCR reads, gives a single entry per CDR3 protein. The sample has 350,000 or so distinct CDR3 sequences, 20% to 25% seen once. The sample was naive CD8+ T cells from blood, with Jurkat cell RNA spiked in. The sample's subset: FACS-sorted CD8+CD4-CCR7+CD45RA+ naive T cells. The receptors were gathered from a human donor in good health. Some libraries in this study had Jurkat cell RNA spiked in.

With regard to this clonotype: A much larger clone lies one base from this, so it may be a read error. The chain joins TRBV20-1 to TRBJ2-5, with D unresolved. Germline CDR1 and CDR2: DFQATT and SNEGSKA (reference sequence). This CDR3 contains 14 residues. V lost 1 base, J lost 5 bases, and 14 bases lay in between. CDR3 coding DNA: TGCAGTGCTAGAGGCCCCTTGATCTTGGAGACCCAGTACTTC. This encodes CSARGPLILETQYF.

This sequence joins TRBV3-1 and TRBJ2-3; 11 positions match TRBD2. V trimming: 1 base; J trimming: 2 bases; junction bases outside the gene matches: 2. There are 16 residues in the CDR3. Germline loops: CDR1 LGHDT, CDR2 YNNKEL (reference sequence). Here the CDR3 DNA reads TGTGCCAGCAGCCAAGGGACTAGCGGGTACACAGATACGCAGTATTTT. Protein sequence: CASSQGTSGYTDTQYF.

This clonotype has at least ten counts. The chain is built from TRBV19 and TRBJ1-5; D is possibly TRBD1 (5 bases). Trimming pared 5 bases from V and 0 bases from J, leaving 11 bases between. This CDR3 is 15 amino acids long. Germline V gives CDR1 LNHDA, CDR2 SQIVND (reference sequence). The CDR3 protein is CASSVTEYSNQPQHF. CDR3 DNA: TGTGCCAGTAGTGTGACAGAATATAGCAATCAGCCCCAGCATTTT.

This clonotype has ten or more counts. CDR3 sequence reads: CASSSTGGWNTGELFF. As DNA, the CDR3 is TGTGCCAGCAGTAGCACCGGGGGCTGGAACACCGGGGAGCTGTTTTTT. The genes are TRBV6-6 and TRBJ2-2; the D gene could be TRBD1 or TRBD2 (6 bases each). The CDR3 consists of 16 residues. Trimming cost V 5 bases and J 1 base, with 14 bases left between them. Germline assignment: CDR1 MNHNY and CDR2 SVGAGI (reference sequence).

In regard to this clonotype: A clone one base away is much larger, so this may be a read error. The rearrangement uses TRBV12-5 and TRBJ1-2, with D hard to call. V lost 4 bases and J lost 6, with 12 bases in between. This CDR3 is 13 amino acids long. CDR1 is LGHNT and CDR2 is FRNRAP in the germline V gene. For the CDR3, the DNA is TGTGCTAGTGGTTCGTCACTTACCCATGGCTACACCTTC. It codes for CASGSSLTHGYTF.

The CDR3 nucleotides read TGTGCCTGGGAGGGACCCGACTCCTACGAGCAGTACTTC. This encodes CAWEGPDSYEQYF. This sequence joins TRBV30 and TRBJ2-7; tentatively, D is TRBD1 or TRBD2 (5 bases each). V was clipped by 5 bases and J by 0 bases, with 11 bases between them. Germline CDR1 and CDR2: GTSNPN and SVGIG (reference sequence). The length of the CDR3 is 13 residues.

As concerns this clonotype: Its ends do not fully match the called genes, so a read error is possible. DNA for the CDR3: TGTGCCAGTGAAAAGGGGGGTCCAAACAATGAGCAGCTCTTC. Its protein product is CASEKGGPNNEQLF. The chain has TRBV19 and TRBJ2-1; D possibly matches TRBD1 or TRBD2 (6 bases each). The CDR3 is 14 amino acids. Germline values: CDR1 LNHDA, CDR2 SQIVND (reference sequence).

This clonotype was recorded at least ten times. The genes are TRBV20-1 and TRBJ2-2; D unresolved. The ends were cut back, 3 bases at V and 1 base at J, with 6 bases in the middle. The CDR3 sequence is 13 residues long. Germline loops: CDR1 DFQATT, CDR2 SNEGSKA (reference sequence). CDR3 amino acids: CSASPENTGELFF. The CDR3 region has the DNA TGCAGTGCTAGCCCTGAGAACACCGGGGAGCTGTTTTTT.

The chain carries TRBV27 and TRBJ1-5; the match to TRBD1 covers 11 bases. Matching the DNA end better, TRBJ2-3 makes the J call doubtful. The CDR3 contains 14 residues. The germline V gene encodes CDR1 MNHEY and CDR2 SMNVEV (reference sequence). CDR3 coding DNA: TGTGCCAGCAGTTTGGGACAGGGGGGTCAGCCCCAGTATTTT. Protein product: CASSLGQGGQPQYF.

A note on this clonotype: This could be a read error, since a much larger clone is one nucleotide away. The chain employs TRBV7-9 and TRBJ2-3, with D possibly being TRBD1 (7 bases). The germline CDR1 and CDR2 sequences are SEHNR and FQNEAQ (reference sequence). The V end lost 4 bases, the J end lost 5 bases, and 16 bases lay between the germline ends. The CDR3 is made up of 15 amino acids. As DNA, the CDR3 is TGTGCCAGCAGCTCCCAGGGGGGTTCCATAGATACGCAGTATTTT. This encodes CASSSQGGSIDTQYF.

In the case of this clonotype: A read error may be the cause here, since a much bigger clone is one base away. Without the conserved terminal phenylalanine or tryptophan, this CDR3 likely stems from a read error. V usage is TRBV12-3 or TRBV12-4 and J usage is TRBJ1-1; D call uncertain. V was shortened by 5 bases and J by 0 bases, with 13 bases between the two germline ends. This CDR3 region has 15 residues. CDR3 amino acids: CASSPTSLMNTEAFS. The CDR3 DNA reads as TGTGCCAGCAGTCCCACATCTCTTATGAACACTGAAGCTTTCTCT.

This clonotype was counted ten times or more. The rearrangement uses TRBV19 and TRBJ2-7, with D perhaps matching TRBD1 or TRBD2 (5 bases each). The CDR3 covers 19 residues. Germline V gene data show CDR1 as LNHDA and CDR2 as SQIVND (reference sequence). The germline V and J ends were trimmed by 0 bases and 3 bases, with 24 bases remaining between them. CDR3 nucleotide sequence: TGTGCCAGTAGTATAGATCCCATGGGACCCACGATTCCTTTCTACGAGCAGTACTTC. Amino acids: CASSIDPMGPTIPFYEQYF.

This clonotype was counted many times. J is TRBJ2-5 and V is TRBV7-6; D gene ambiguous. Per the germline V gene, CDR1 is SGHVS and CDR2 is FNYEAQ. The CDR3 totals 15 residues. V was pared by 1 base and J by 5 bases, with 14 bases between. The CDR3 coding sequence is TGTGCCAGCAGCTTAGGGTCCACTCTGGGTGAGACCCAGTACTTC. Translated, it gives CASSLGSTLGETQYF.

This clonotype turned up a few times. This chain joins TRBV28 and TRBJ1-5; D uncertain. This CDR3 contains 15 residues. The germline V and J ends were trimmed by 5 bases and 3 bases, with 14 bases remaining between them. The V gene's germline CDR1 is MDHEN and CDR2 SYDVKM. For the CDR3, the DNA is TGTGCCAGCAGTCAAGGGTTTTTTGACAATCAGCCCCAGCATTTT. As protein: CASSQGFFDNQPQHF.

The chain carries TRBV3-1 and TRBJ2-2, with 7 bases that match TRBD2. J was trimmed by 6 bases and V by 0 bases; bases with no gene match: 4. This CDR3 contains 15 residues. Germline CDR1 and CDR2: LGHDT and YNNKEL (reference sequence). CDR3 nucleotide sequence: TGTGCCAGCAGCCAAGACTCACTAGCGCCCGGGGAGCTGTTTTTT. Amino acid sequence: CASSQDSLAPGELFF.

J is TRBJ1-2 and V is TRBV28; no clear D. V gave up 4 bases and J gave up 4 bases, with 16 bases separating them. The CDR3 spans 15 residues. CDR1 is MDHEN, CDR2 SYDVKM, per germline. Here the CDR3 DNA reads TGTGCCAGCAGTTCTTTGGTGCCAGGCATCTATGGCTACACCTTC. Its translation is CASSSLVPGIYGYTF.